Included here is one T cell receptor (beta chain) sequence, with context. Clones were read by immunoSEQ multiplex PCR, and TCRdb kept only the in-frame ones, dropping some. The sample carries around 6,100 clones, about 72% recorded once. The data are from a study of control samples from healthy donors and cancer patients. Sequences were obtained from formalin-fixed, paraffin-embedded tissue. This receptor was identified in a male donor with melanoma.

CDR3 loop: CASSLGQGATTNEKLFF. For the CDR3, the DNA is TGTGCCAGCTCACTTGGACAGGGGGCTACTACTAATGAAAAACTGTTTTTT. The rearrangement joins TRBV18 to TRBJ1-4, with 11 bases matching TRBD1. V gave up 4 bases and J gave up 2 bases; unmatched junction bases: 6. The CDR3 contains 17 residues. Germline values: CDR1 KGHSH, CDR2 LQKENI.